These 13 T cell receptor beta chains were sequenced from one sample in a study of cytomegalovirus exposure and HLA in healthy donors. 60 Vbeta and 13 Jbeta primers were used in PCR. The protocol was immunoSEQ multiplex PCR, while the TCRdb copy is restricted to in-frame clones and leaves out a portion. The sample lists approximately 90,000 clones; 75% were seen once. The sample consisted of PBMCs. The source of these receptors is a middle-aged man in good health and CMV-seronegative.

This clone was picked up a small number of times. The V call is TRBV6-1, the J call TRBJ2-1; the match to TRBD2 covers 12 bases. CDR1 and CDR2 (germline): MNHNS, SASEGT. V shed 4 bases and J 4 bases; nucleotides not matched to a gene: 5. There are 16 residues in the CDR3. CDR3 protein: CASSVRGLAGYNEQFF. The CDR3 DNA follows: TGTGCCAGCAGTGTACGGGGACTAGCGGGTTACAATGAGCAGTTCTTC.

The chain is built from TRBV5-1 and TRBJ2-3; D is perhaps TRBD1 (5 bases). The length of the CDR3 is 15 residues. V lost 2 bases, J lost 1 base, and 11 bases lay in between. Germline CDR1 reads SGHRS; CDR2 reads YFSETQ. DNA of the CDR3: TGCGCCAGCAGCTTCTCCAGGGTTGGCACAGATACGCAGTATTTT. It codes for CASSFSRVGTDTQYF.

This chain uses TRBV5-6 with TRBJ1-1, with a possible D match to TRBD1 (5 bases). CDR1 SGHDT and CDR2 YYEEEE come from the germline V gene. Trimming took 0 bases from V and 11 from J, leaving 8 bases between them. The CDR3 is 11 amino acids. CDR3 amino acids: CASSLAGLAFF. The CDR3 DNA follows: TGTGCCAGCAGCTTGGCGGGACTCGCTTTCTTT.

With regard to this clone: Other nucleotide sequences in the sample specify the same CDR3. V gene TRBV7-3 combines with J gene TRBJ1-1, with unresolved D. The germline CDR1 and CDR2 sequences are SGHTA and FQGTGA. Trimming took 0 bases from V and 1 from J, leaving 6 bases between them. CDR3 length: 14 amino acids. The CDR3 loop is CASSLTGGNTEAFF. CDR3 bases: TGTGCCAGCAGCTTAACAGGAGGGAACACTGAAGCTTTCTTT.

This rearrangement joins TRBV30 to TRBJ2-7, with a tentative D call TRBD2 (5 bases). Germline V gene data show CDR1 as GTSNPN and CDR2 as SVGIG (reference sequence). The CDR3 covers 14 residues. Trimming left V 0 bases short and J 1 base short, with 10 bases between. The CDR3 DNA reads TGTGCCTGGAGTGTACAACTAGATTCCTACGAGCAGTACTTC. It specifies CAWSVQLDSYEQYF.

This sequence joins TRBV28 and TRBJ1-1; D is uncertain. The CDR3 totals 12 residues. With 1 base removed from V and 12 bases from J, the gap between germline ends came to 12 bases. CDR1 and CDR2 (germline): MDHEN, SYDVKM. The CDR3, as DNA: TGTGCCAGCAGTTTATTGGAGGGTGAGTCTTTCTTT. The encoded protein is CASSLLEGESFF.

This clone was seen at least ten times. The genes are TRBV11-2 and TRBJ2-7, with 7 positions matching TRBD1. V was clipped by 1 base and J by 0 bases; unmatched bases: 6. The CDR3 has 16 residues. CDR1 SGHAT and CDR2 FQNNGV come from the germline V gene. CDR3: CASSLAGQLLSYEQYF. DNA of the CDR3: TGTGCCAGCAGCTTAGCGGGACAGCTCCTCTCCTACGAGCAGTACTTC.

This CDR3 is CSVEGGRASGYTF. CDR3 in DNA: TGCAGCGTTGAAGGGGGCAGGGCCAGTGGCTACACCTTC. The chain joins TRBV29-1 to TRBJ1-2; D may be TRBD1 (5 bases). Trimming left V 1 base short and J 7 bases short, with 13 bases between. Germline V gene lookup returns CDR1 SQVTM and CDR2 ANQGSEA. The CDR3 covers 13 residues.

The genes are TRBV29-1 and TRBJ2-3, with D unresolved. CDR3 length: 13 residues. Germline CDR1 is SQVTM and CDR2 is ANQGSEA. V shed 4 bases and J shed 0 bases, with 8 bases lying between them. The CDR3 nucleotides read TGCAGCGTTGCGGCGGTTAGCACAGATACGCAGTATTTT. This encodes CSVAAVSTDTQYF.

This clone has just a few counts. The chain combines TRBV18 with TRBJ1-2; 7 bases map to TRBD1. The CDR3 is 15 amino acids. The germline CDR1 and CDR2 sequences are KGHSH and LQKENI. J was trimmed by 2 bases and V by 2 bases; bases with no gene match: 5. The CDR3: CASSPAPGQNYGYTF. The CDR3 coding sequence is TGTGCCAGCTCACCAGCGCCGGGACAGAACTATGGCTACACCTTC.

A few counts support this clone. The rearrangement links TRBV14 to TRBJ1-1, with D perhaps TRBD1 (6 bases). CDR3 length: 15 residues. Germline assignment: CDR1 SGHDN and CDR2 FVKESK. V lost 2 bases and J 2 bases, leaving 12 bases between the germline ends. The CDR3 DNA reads TGTGCCAGCAGCCAACCGACAGGAGTTAACACTGAAGCTTTCTTT. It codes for CASSQPTGVNTEAFF.

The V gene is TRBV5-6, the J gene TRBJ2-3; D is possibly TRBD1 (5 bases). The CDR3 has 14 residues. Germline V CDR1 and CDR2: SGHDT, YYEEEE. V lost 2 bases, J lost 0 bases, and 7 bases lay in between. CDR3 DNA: TGTGCCAGCAGCTTCGACAGTAGCACAGATACGCAGTATTTT. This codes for CASSFDSSTDTQYF.

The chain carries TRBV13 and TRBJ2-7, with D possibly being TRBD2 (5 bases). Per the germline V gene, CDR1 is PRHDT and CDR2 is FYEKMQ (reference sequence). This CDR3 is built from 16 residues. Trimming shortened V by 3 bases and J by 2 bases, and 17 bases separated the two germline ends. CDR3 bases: TGTGCCAGCAGCTTGGGTTCGGACTCCTCTACCTACGAGCAGTACTTC. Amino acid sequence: CASSLGSDSSTYEQYF.